This T cell receptor beta chain was identified in a study of cytomegalovirus exposure and HLA in healthy donors. It was with 60 Vbeta and 13 Jbeta primers that the PCR ran. Sequenced by immunoSEQ multiplex PCR; TCRdb stores in-frame clones only, minus some. The sample lists about 87,000 clones, around 70% occurring once. Germline V CDR1 and CDR2: SGDLS, YYNGEE. The CDR3 consists of 15 residues. V shed 4 bases, J shed 4 bases, and the junction held 5 bases outside the gene matches. V usage is TRBV9 and J usage is TRBJ2-1, with 10 bases that match TRBD2. Source material: PBMCs. The sequence came from a man aged 25-45 years in good health and CMV-seropositive. The CDR3 DNA reads TGTGCCAGCAGCTCGGGACTAGCGAGATACAATGAGCAGTTCTTC. Its protein product is CASSSGLARYNEQFF.